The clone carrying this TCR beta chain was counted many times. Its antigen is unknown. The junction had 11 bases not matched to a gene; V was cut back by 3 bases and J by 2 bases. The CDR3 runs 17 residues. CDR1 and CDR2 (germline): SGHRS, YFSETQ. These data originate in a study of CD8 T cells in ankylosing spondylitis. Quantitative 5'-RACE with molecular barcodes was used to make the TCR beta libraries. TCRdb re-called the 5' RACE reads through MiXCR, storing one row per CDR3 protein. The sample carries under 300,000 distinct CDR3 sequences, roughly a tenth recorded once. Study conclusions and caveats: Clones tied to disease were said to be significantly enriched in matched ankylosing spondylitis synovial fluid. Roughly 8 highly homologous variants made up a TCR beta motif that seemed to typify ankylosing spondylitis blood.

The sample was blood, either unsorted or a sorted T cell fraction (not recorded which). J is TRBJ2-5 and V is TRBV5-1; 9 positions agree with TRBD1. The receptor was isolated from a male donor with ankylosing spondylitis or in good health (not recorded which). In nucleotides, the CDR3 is TGCGCCAGCAGCTACTCCCGGGACAGGGTGGCTCAAGAGACCCAGTACTTC. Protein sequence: CASSYSRDRVAQETQYF.